Listed here are 28 T cell receptor beta chains from one sample, sequenced in a study of cytomegalovirus exposure and HLA in healthy donors. Researchers ran the PCR with 60 Vbeta and 13 Jbeta primers. The data were produced by immunoSEQ multiplex PCR, yet TCRdb's version contains in-frame clones alone and is incomplete. The repertoire holds under 150,000 clones, with 75% to 85% as singletons. The specimen was PBMCs. The receptors were gathered from a man in his late teens or twenties in good health and CMV-seronegative.

V gene TRBV10-1 combines with J gene TRBJ2-3; 9 bases align to TRBD2. Germline V gene data show CDR1 as WNHNN and CDR2 as SYGVQD (reference sequence). This CDR3 is built from 16 residues. The V segment lost 0 bases and the J segment 6 bases; nucleotides outside the gene matches: 7. The CDR3 sequence: CASSESGGRAPDTQYF. The CDR3 DNA reads as TGCGCCAGCAGTGAGTCTGGCGGGAGGGCTCCGGATACGCAGTATTTT.

This clone was recorded only once. The chain uses TRBV7-9 and TRBJ1-6; D might be TRBD1 (5 bases). This CDR3 comprises 15 residues. Between the trimmed V and J ends, which lost 7 bases and 7 bases, there was a span of 17 bases. Germline CDR1 is SEHNR and CDR2 is FQNEAQ (reference sequence). The CDR3 spells CASTAAGLKNSPLHF. As DNA, the CDR3 is TGTGCCAGCACCGCTGCAGGGTTAAAGAATTCACCCCTCCACTTT.

V is TRBV6-5 and J is TRBJ1-2, with TRBD1 identical over 7 bases. Germline loops: CDR1 MNHEY, CDR2 SVGAGI. The length of the CDR3 is 14 residues. The V segment lost 6 bases and the J segment 4 bases; nucleotides outside the gene matches: 8. CDR3 residues: CASSSTGQAYGYTF. The CDR3 nucleotides read TGTGCCAGCAGCTCTACCGGACAGGCCTATGGCTACACCTTC.

The J gene is TRBJ2-4, the V gene TRBV30, with 7 bases aligning to TRBD1. The CDR3 is made up of 15 amino acids. Germline CDR1 reads GTSNPN; CDR2 reads SVGIG (reference sequence). With V trimmed by 4 bases and J by 3 bases, 9 bases remained unmatched. DNA for the CDR3: TGTGCCTGGATGGACAGGCTGTTTGGCAAAAACATTCAGTACTTC. As protein: CAWMDRLFGKNIQYF.

This clone was seen only a few times. The chain couples TRBV6-6 to TRBJ2-2; tentatively, D is TRBD1 (6 bases). The CDR3 extends over 13 amino acids. Germline lookup yields CDR1 MNHNY and CDR2 SVGAGI (reference sequence). Trimming shortened V by 7 bases and J by 5 bases, and 11 bases separated the two germline ends. The CDR3 here is CASNSQGTGELFF. CDR3 DNA sequence: TGTGCCAGCAACAGTCAGGGGACCGGGGAGCTGTTTTTT.

CDR3 residues: CASSRDTYEQYV. The CDR3 DNA sequence: TGTGCCAGCAGCCGGGACACCTACGAGCAGTACGTC. The genes are TRBV5-5 and TRBJ2-7; possible D gene TRBD1, 6 bases. V was clipped by 4 bases and J by 2 bases, with 7 bases between them. This CDR3 contains 12 residues. CDR1 and CDR2 from the germline V gene are SGHKS and YYEKEE (reference sequence).

The chain recombines TRBV5-8 with TRBJ2-1; 12 bases agree with TRBD2. The CDR3 has 15 residues. J gave up 5 bases and V 3 bases, and 3 bases lay outside the gene matches. Germline V lookup: CDR1 SGHTS, CDR2 YDEGEE. The CDR3 loop is CASSSGLAGHNEQFF. Written as DNA, the CDR3 is TGTGCCAGCAGCTCGGGACTAGCGGGCCACAATGAGCAGTTCTTC.

In its sample, this clone was seen once. The chain has TRBV6-1 and TRBJ1-3; 10 bases match TRBD1. Germline V gives CDR1 MNHNS, CDR2 SASEGT. The CDR3 is 19 amino acids. Trimming cost V 3 bases and J 14 bases; bases outside gene matches: 25. The CDR3 protein is CASSETGTGVWFQGEALYF. Here the CDR3 DNA reads TGTGCCAGCAGTGAGACCGGGACAGGGGTTTGGTTCCAGGGGGAGGCCCTATATTTT.

The chain is built from TRBV5-3 and TRBJ2-1; no clear D gene. TRBV5-3 carries the ORF label, with uncertain function. The V and J ends lost 0 bases and 0 bases respectively, with 10 bases between them. CDR3 length: 16 amino acids. CDR3 nucleotides: TGTGCCAGAAGCTTGGCCCCTAAGAGCTCCTACAATGAGCAGTTCTTC. It yields the protein CARSLAPKSSYNEQFF.

The chain links TRBV6-4 to TRBJ2-3; 8 nucleotides line up with TRBD1. The CDR3 covers 15 residues. Germline CDR1 MRHNA, CDR2 SNTAGT. The J segment lost 1 base and the V segment lost 6 bases, leaving 6 bases of the junction unmatched. This CDR3 reads CASSLMGQGTDTQYF. The CDR3 DNA reads TGTGCCAGCAGCCTCATGGGACAGGGCACAGATACGCAGTATTTT.

This chain links TRBV18 with TRBJ1-5, with D uncertain. Trimming left V 2 bases short and J 0 bases short, with 11 bases between. From germline, CDR1 is KGHSH and CDR2 LQKENI. CDR3 length: 16 amino acids. The CDR3 reads CASSPIAGSSNQPQHF. The CDR3 bases are TGTGCCAGCTCACCAATTGCGGGGAGTAGCAATCAGCCCCAGCATTTT.

The CDR3 DNA reads TGTGCCAGCAGCCAAGACAGGGGACAGGGCTTCTCCTACGAGCAGTACTTC. It codes for CASSQDRGQGFSYEQYF. The rearrangement joins TRBV14 to TRBJ2-7, with TRBD1 identical over 9 bases. The CDR3 is 17 amino acids. V lost 0 bases to trimming and J lost 0 bases; unmatched junction nucleotides: 6. Germline CDR1 reads SGHDN; CDR2 reads FVKESK. Full variable domain (missing parts from reference TRBV14 and TRBJ2-7): EAGVTQFPSHSVIEKGQTVTLRCDPISGHDNLYWYRRVMGKEIKFLLHFVKESKQDESGMPNNRFLAERTGGTYSTLKVQPAELEDSGVYFCASSQDRGQGFSYEQYFGPGTRLTVT.

The chain joins TRBV7-2 to TRBJ2-6; tentative D call: TRBD2 (6 bases). Germline CDR1 reads SGHTA; CDR2 reads FQGNSA. This CDR3 comprises 16 residues. Trimming took 5 bases from V and 0 from J, leaving 11 bases between them. CDR3 region: CASSQDSGSGANVLTF. DNA of the CDR3: TGTGCCAGCAGCCAAGATAGCGGCTCTGGGGCCAACGTCCTGACTTTC.

The chain recombines TRBV30 with TRBJ1-6, with D unclear. This CDR3 contains 10 residues. Germline V gene data show CDR1 as GTSNPN and CDR2 as SVGIG (reference sequence). Between the trimmed V and J ends, which lost 0 bases and 14 bases, there was a span of 5 bases. The CDR3 nucleotides are TGTGCCTGGAGTGTCGGTACCCTCCACTTT. Its translation: CAWSVGTLHF.

The chain joins TRBV28 to TRBJ1-2, with 7 bases matching TRBD1. There are 15 residues in the CDR3. The V and J ends lost 10 bases and 4 bases, in that order; junction bases with no gene match: 15. Germline values: CDR1 MDHEN, CDR2 SYDVKM. CDR3 sequence: CATSGTDKEGYGYTF. Written as DNA, the CDR3 is TGTGCCACCTCCGGGACAGACAAAGAAGGCTATGGCTACACCTTC.

V is TRBV27 and J is TRBJ2-1; 11 bases fit TRBD2. Trimming removed 5 bases from V and 2 bases from J; junction bases left unmatched: 2. CDR1 and CDR2 from the germline V gene are MNHEY and SMNVEV (reference sequence). This CDR3 spans 15 amino acids. The CDR3 DNA reads as TGTGCCAGCAGTCGACTAGCGGGACCCTACAATGAGCAGTTCTTC. This gives the protein CASSRLAGPYNEQFF.

This chain connects TRBV28 to TRBJ1-5; possibly TRBD1 for D (5 bases). This CDR3 has 13 amino acids. CDR1 MDHEN and CDR2 SYDVKM come from the germline V gene. V was cut by 5 bases and J by 3 bases, with 8 bases left in between. CDR3 bases: TGTGCCAGCAGTACAGGTTTCAATCAGCCCCAGCATTTT. Its protein is CASSTGFNQPQHF.

The chain recombines TRBV7-9 with TRBJ2-3, with 13 bases fitting TRBD2. V was clipped by 1 base and J by 12 bases; unmatched bases: 7. CDR1 and CDR2 (germline): SEHNR, FQNEAQ (reference sequence). CDR3 length equals 15 residues. The CDR3, as DNA: TGTGCCAGCAGCTTAGAGCCGGGACTAGCGGGGTCTCAGTATTTT. Translating it yields CASSLEPGLAGSQYF.

The chain has TRBV10-3 and TRBJ1-2, with TRBD1 matching over 7 bases. Germline V gene data show CDR1 as ENHRY and CDR2 as SYGVKD. V shed 3 bases and J 4 bases; nucleotides not matched to a gene: 8. CDR3 length: 15 residues. CDR3 protein: CAISDPGTALYGYTF. CDR3 coding DNA: TGTGCCATCAGTGATCCAGGGACAGCCCTCTATGGCTACACCTTC.

This clone occurred once. J is TRBJ2-5 and V is TRBV6-6; 7 nucleotides line up with TRBD1. V shed 5 bases and J 2 bases; nucleotides not matched to a gene: 5. Germline V gene lookup returns CDR1 MNHNY and CDR2 SVGAGI (reference sequence). There are 14 residues in the CDR3. CDR3 sequence: CASSHWDSQETQYF. The CDR3 nucleotides read TGTGCCAGCAGTCACTGGGACAGTCAAGAGACCCAGTACTTC.

This clone showed up just a few times. V gene TRBV20-1 combines with J gene TRBJ2-1; perhaps TRBD2 as D (5 bases). The germline gives CDR1 DFQATT, CDR2 SNEGSKA (reference sequence). The V end lost 4 bases, the J end lost 9 bases, and 10 bases lay between the germline ends. The CDR3 runs 11 residues. The CDR3 nucleotides are TGCAGTGCTATACGGGGAAGTGAGCAGTTCTTC. Its translation: CSAIRGSEQFF.

The CDR3 nucleotides are TGTGCCAGCAGCCCAGGAGCTCTAGCGGGAGGAGATACGCAGTATTTT. It is translated as CASSPGALAGGDTQYF. This chain joins TRBV7-2 and TRBJ2-3, with 11 bases fitting TRBD2. CDR1 and CDR2 from the germline V gene are SGHTA and FQGNSA. The junction had 9 bases not matched to a gene; V was cut back by 5 bases and J by 5 bases. The length of the CDR3 is 16 residues.

CDR3 sequence (DNA): TGTGCCAGCAGCTCACACCGGACTGCGGTATGGGGCTACACCTTC. Translation: CASSSHRTAVWGYTF. The chain joins TRBV5-8 to TRBJ1-2; D call uncertain. This CDR3 is built from 15 residues. V lost 3 bases and J lost 8, with 20 bases in between. Germline V gene sequence: CDR1 SGHTS, CDR2 YDEGEE.

About this clone itself: An end of the junction differs from the germline gene, which may be a read error. This sequence joins TRBV6-5 and TRBJ2-7, with 7 bases lining up with TRBD2. This CDR3 is built from 13 residues. The germline gives CDR1 MNHEY, CDR2 SVGAGI. The CDR3, as DNA: TGTGCCAGCAGGCTGACTAGCTCCCACGAGCAGTACTTC. Its protein is CASRLTSSHEQYF.

The gene calls are TRBV2 and TRBJ2-3; D perhaps matches TRBD2 (7 bases). CDR1 is SNHLY and CDR2 is FYNNEI in the germline V gene. Trimming left V 6 bases short and J 5 bases short, with 15 bases between. This CDR3 is built from 14 residues. In DNA, the CDR3 is TGTGCCAGCAGCTACGAGCGGGGACAAGATACGCAGTATTTT. Amino acids: CASSYERGQDTQYF. Drawing the rest from reference TRBV2 and TRBJ2-3, the complete variable domain is EPEVTQTPSHQVTQMGQEVILRCVPISNHLYFYWYRQILGQKVEFLVSFYNNEISEKSEIFDDQFSVERPDGSNFTLKIRSTKLEDSAMYFCASSYERGQDTQYFGPGTRLTVL.

The genes are TRBV5-1 and TRBJ1-6; D not resolved. Between the trimmed V and J ends, which lost 0 bases and 8 bases, there was a span of 6 bases. The CDR3 contains 13 residues. Germline V CDR1 and CDR2: SGHRS, YFSETQ. Here the CDR3 reads CASSLVSDSPLHF. CDR3 DNA sequence: TGCGCCAGCAGCTTGGTAAGCGATTCACCCCTCCACTTT.

The chain uses TRBV6-1 and TRBJ2-7, with 8 bases lining up with TRBD2. Trimming at V came to 5 bases and at J to 4 bases, leaving 10 bases not matched to a gene. CDR1 and CDR2 from the germline V gene are MNHNS and SASEGT. The CDR3 is made up of 15 amino acids. The CDR3: CASSHETAGGYEQYV. CDR3 coding DNA: TGTGCCAGCAGTCATGAAACGGCGGGGGGTTACGAGCAGTACGTC.

The CDR3 protein is CASSKRQDSEQYF. The CDR3 coding sequence is TGTGCCAGCAGCAAACGACAGGATAGCGAGCAGTACTTC. V gene TRBV7-8 combines with J gene TRBJ2-7, with a possible D match to TRBD1 (6 bases). The V end was cut by 5 bases, the J end by 6 bases, with 14 bases between. Germline assignment: CDR1 SGHVS and CDR2 FQNEAQ. The CDR3 extends over 13 amino acids.